Listed below are T cell receptor beta chains from one sample, sequenced in a study of T cell responses to AZD1222 COVID-19 vaccine. Data came from immunoSEQ multiplex PCR; TCRdb stores just in-frame clones and leaves some out. This table holds roughly 120,000 clones, 70% to 90% found once. The input for sequencing was peripheral blood, taken on day 0 of AZD1222 vaccination. These receptors were obtained from an adult in good health. The CDR3 runs from the conserved cysteine through the conserved F or W. D genes are given only for firm matches. The size field is filled for only some rows; it gives once, few, many or a size class.

TRBV30	14	NA	TRBJ1-6	NA	CAWSVLADNSPLHF	TGTGCCTGGAGTGTACTTGCAGATAATTCACCCCTCCACTTT
TRBV19	14	TRBD2	TRBJ2-1	NA	CASSMGLAGDEQFF	TGTGCCAGTAGTATGGGACTAGCGGGGGATGAGCAGTTCTTC
TRBV5-6	14	TRBD1	TRBJ2-1	NA	CASSFGQGAFEQFF	TGTGCCAGCAGCTTCGGACAGGGGGCTTTTGAGCAGTTCTTC
TRBV19	14	NA	TRBJ1-5	NA	CASRGSGSNQPQHF	TGTGCCAGTAGGGGGTCCGGGAGCAATCAGCCCCAGCATTTT
TRBV19	15	TRBD1	TRBJ1-5	NA	CASSTGTGSYQPQHF	TGTGCCAGTAGTACCGGGACAGGTTCATATCAGCCCCAGCATTTT
TRBV9	15	NA	TRBJ1-1	NA	CASSVDLAMNTEAFF	TGTGCCAGCAGCGTAGATCTCGCCATGAACACTGAAGCTTTCTTT
TRBV5-1	13	NA	TRBJ2-1	few	CASSLGRDNEQFF	TGCGCCAGCAGCCTGGGGCGGGACAATGAGCAGTTCTTC
TRBV19	14	NA	TRBJ2-1	NA	CASSIVGTKNEQFF	TGTGCCAGTAGTATAGTGGGGACAAAGAATGAGCAGTTCTTC
TRBV7-9	14	NA	TRBJ2-3	NA	CASSFAQGTDTQYF	TGTGCCAGCAGCTTTGCACAGGGTACAGATACGCAGTATTTT
TRBV9	13	NA	TRBJ1-1	few	CASSVLDNARAFF	TGTGCCAGCAGCGTACTGGACAACGCAAGAGCTTTCTTT
TRBV21-1	18	NA	TRBJ2-3	NA	CASSPHQRRQPTTDTQYF	TGTGCCAGCAGCCCTCACCAGCGGAGACAACCAACCACAGATACGCAGTATTTT
TRBV7-3	17	NA	TRBJ2-3	NA	CASSLKVLQGRADTQYF	TGTGCCAGCAGCTTAAAAGTCTTGCAGGGTCGGGCAGATACGCAGTATTTT
TRBV9	17	TRBD2	TRBJ2-1	NA	CASSGAATGLALNEQFF	TGTGCCAGCAGCGGAGCCGCAACGGGACTAGCCCTCAATGAGCAGTTCTTC
TRBV28	16	TRBD1	TRBJ1-5	NA	CASSLETGLGGQPQHF	TGTGCCAGCAGTTTAGAGACAGGGTTGGGCGGTCAGCCCCAGCATTTT
TRBV7-9	16	NA	TRBJ1-1	few	CASSRQGSLLNTEAFF	TGTGCCAGCAGCCGGCAGGGTAGTCTCCTGAACACTGAAGCTTTCTTT
TRBV12-3/TRBV12-4	13	NA	TRBJ2-3	NA	CASSSTSTDTQYF	TGTGCCAGCAGTTCGACTAGCACAGATACGCAGTATTTT
TRBV7-2	15	NA	TRBJ2-3	once	CASSVQTRFGDTQYF	TGTGCCAGCAGCGTCCAGACTAGATTCGGAGATACGCAGTATTTT